This passage covers 27 T cell receptor beta chains from one sample sequenced in a study of shared T cell receptors in the human thymus. Some clones are missing from TCRdb's copy, which holds only in-frame ones; the method was immunoSEQ multiplex PCR. Counted here are some 720,000 clones, approximately 87% occurring once; the ten biggest clones make up 0.0095% to 0.012%. This sample was shared with a second study, whose subject was human thymus T cells.

The specimen sequenced was thymocytes. The receptor source for this set is a boy under two years old with a congenital heart defect.

The V call is TRBV10-1, the J call TRBJ2-5, with 7 bases that match TRBD2. Germline V gives CDR1 WNHNN, CDR2 SYGVQD (reference sequence). V lost 4 bases, J lost 3 bases, and 11 bases stayed unmatched. The CDR3 extends over 16 amino acids. Written as DNA, the CDR3 is TGCGCCAGCAGTGTTGCCGGGGGGACGGGAGAAGAGACCCAGTACTTC. The encoded protein is CASSVAGGTGEETQYF.

This clone appeared a single time. V usage is TRBV12-5 and J usage is TRBJ1-1; possibly TRBD1 for D (6 bases). Germline CDR1 is LGHNT and CDR2 is FRNRAP. This CDR3 has 16 amino acids. V lost 5 bases to trimming and J lost 1 base, with 17 bases between them. The CDR3 spells CASGPYRVRGNTEAFF. The CDR3 nucleotides read TGTGCTAGTGGTCCTTATCGTGTCAGGGGGAACACTGAAGCTTTCTTT.

The chain combines TRBV19 with TRBJ1-2; perhaps TRBD1 as D (5 bases). CDR1 and CDR2 (germline): LNHDA, SQIVND (reference sequence). V was trimmed by 7 bases and J by 4 bases, leaving 10 bases between them. The CDR3 has 12 amino acids. The CDR3 DNA sequence: TGTGCCAGTAACCAGGGCGGCTATGGCTACACCTTC. As protein: CASNQGGYGYTF.

The chain employs TRBV9 and TRBJ2-3; no definite D call. The CDR3 extends over 13 amino acids. The germline V and J ends were trimmed by 7 bases and 1 base, with 10 bases remaining between them. The germline V gene encodes CDR1 SGDLS and CDR2 YYNGEE. CDR3 amino acids: CASGPPGTDTQYF. CDR3 nucleotides: TGTGCCAGCGGGCCCCCGGGCACAGATACGCAGTATTTT.

The V and J genes are TRBV6-5 and TRBJ2-7, with D perhaps TRBD1 (7 bases). CDR3 length: 14 amino acids. Germline-derived CDR1 and CDR2 are MNHEY and SVGAGI. Trimming removed 6 bases from V and 5 bases from J, with 17 bases in between. This chain's CDR3 is CASRAGQMVDEQYF. The CDR3 DNA reads as TGTGCCAGCAGGGCGGGACAGATGGTTGACGAGCAGTACTTC.

This chain connects TRBV9 to TRBJ2-7; the D gene is possibly TRBD2 (5 bases). V lost 1 base and J 0 bases, leaving 11 bases between the germline ends. Germline CDR1 and CDR2: SGDLS and YYNGEE. The CDR3 has 15 residues. CDR3 region: CASSVSSGLSYEQYF. The CDR3 bases are TGTGCCAGCAGCGTATCCAGCGGACTCTCCTACGAGCAGTACTTC. Full variable domain (missing parts from reference TRBV9 and TRBJ2-7): DSGVTQTPKHLITATGQRVTLRCSPRSGDLSVYWYQQSLDQGLQFLIQYYNGEERAKGNILERFSAQQFPDLHSELNLSSLELGDSALYFCASSVSSGLSYEQYFGPGTRLTVT.

Only one count was recorded for this clone. V usage is TRBV28 and J usage is TRBJ2-2; 8 bases line up with TRBD1. CDR1 MDHEN and CDR2 SYDVKM come from the germline V gene. Germline trimming cut 2 bases from V and 7 bases from J; bases unmatched to any gene: 9. The CDR3 spans 16 residues. CDR3 residues: CASSLMRQGANGELFF. In DNA, the CDR3 is TGTGCCAGCAGTTTAATGAGGCAGGGGGCGAACGGGGAGCTGTTTTTT.

The chain couples TRBV2 to TRBJ2-1; D is ambiguous. With 0 bases removed from V and 6 bases from J, the gap between germline ends came to 12 bases. Germline CDR1 reads SNHLY; CDR2 reads FYNNEI. This CDR3 comprises 15 residues. CDR3 region: CASSEAASYPNEQFF. CDR3 coding DNA: TGTGCCAGCAGTGAAGCGGCTAGTTACCCCAATGAGCAGTTCTTC.

The V gene is TRBV7-3, the J gene TRBJ2-7; D remains unclear. CDR1 and CDR2 from the germline V gene are SGHTA and FQGTGA. This CDR3 has 13 residues. V lost 1 base and J lost 6, with 10 bases in between. The CDR3 DNA is TGTGCCAGCAGCTTAATCCCCAGTCCCGAGCAGTACTTC. Translated, it gives CASSLIPSPEQYF.

The chain employs TRBV10-2 and TRBJ2-7; 9 nucleotides align to TRBD1. This CDR3 spans 13 amino acids. The V segment lost 6 bases and the J segment 3 bases; nucleotides outside the gene matches: 3. CDR1 is WSHSY and CDR2 is SAAADI in the germline V gene. The CDR3 sequence is CASRGDRDYEQYF. CDR3 in DNA: TGCGCCAGCAGAGGGGACAGGGACTACGAGCAGTACTTC.

The chain links TRBV6-6 to TRBJ1-1; 7 positions match TRBD1. Per the germline V gene, CDR1 is MNHNY and CDR2 is SVGAGI (reference sequence). V dropped 5 bases and J dropped 0; count of bases not matched to a gene: 9. The CDR3 runs 16 residues. CDR3 residues: CASSTGQEGMNTEAFF. Written as DNA, the CDR3 is TGTGCCAGCAGTACTGGACAGGAGGGGATGAACACTGAAGCTTTCTTT.

The chain links TRBV6-6 to TRBJ1-1; D call uncertain. CDR1 is MNHNY and CDR2 is SVGAGI in the germline V gene (reference sequence). V dropped 2 bases and J dropped 10 bases, with 8 bases sitting between them. The CDR3 is 11 amino acids. CDR3 amino acids: CASSYAGIAFF. In nucleotides, the CDR3 is TGTGCCAGCAGTTACGCGGGGATAGCTTTCTTT.

The CDR3 here is CASSEWARDRGAYEQYF. DNA for the CDR3: TGTGCCAGCAGTGAATGGGCCCGGGACAGGGGGGCCTACGAGCAGTACTTC. This rearrangement joins TRBV25-1 to TRBJ2-7; 11 bases are a match to TRBD1. This CDR3 contains 17 residues. The J segment lost 2 bases and the V segment lost 1 base, leaving 7 bases of the junction unmatched. CDR1 MGHDK and CDR2 SYGVNS come from the germline V gene.

Written as DNA, the CDR3 is TGTGCCAGCAGTGTCCACCTCGAACACATGGACGAGCAGTACTTC. Protein sequence: CASSVHLEHMDEQYF. The chain joins TRBV2 to TRBJ2-7, with no clear D. Germline V gene lookup returns CDR1 SNHLY and CDR2 FYNNEI. Trimming pared 4 bases from V and 5 bases from J, leaving 18 bases between. This CDR3 contains 15 residues.

This chain links TRBV4-1 with TRBJ2-7; TRBD2 aligns across 14 bases. V lost 6 bases and J lost 0; bases outside the gene matches: 10. Germline values: CDR1 MGHRA, CDR2 YSYEKL. This CDR3 comprises 18 residues. The CDR3 region is CASSLRLAGGLYSYEQYF. The DNA for the CDR3 is TGCGCCAGCAGTCTTCGACTAGCGGGAGGGCTCTACTCCTACGAGCAGTACTTC.

The genes are TRBV9 and TRBJ2-3, with D hard to call. With 0 bases removed from V and 7 bases from J, the gap between germline ends came to 15 bases. This CDR3 comprises 15 residues. The germline V gene encodes CDR1 SGDLS and CDR2 YYNGEE. This chain's CDR3 is CASSVVADRSYTQYF. Written as DNA, the CDR3 is TGTGCCAGCAGCGTAGTTGCCGATCGGAGCTATACGCAGTATTTT.

The V and J genes are TRBV27 and TRBJ2-3; 8 bases line up with TRBD2. This CDR3 region has 16 residues. CDR1 MNHEY and CDR2 SMNVEV come from the germline V gene (reference sequence). V dropped 5 bases and J dropped 1; count of bases not matched to a gene: 8. CDR3 protein: CASSLTTSGGTDTQYF. In DNA, the CDR3 is TGTGCCAGCAGTCTAACTACTAGCGGCGGCACAGATACGCAGTATTTT.

The chain links TRBV4-1 to TRBJ1-3; weak D call: TRBD1 (5 bases). There are 16 residues in the CDR3. In germline, CDR1 is MGHRA, CDR2 YSYEKL. V gave up 1 base and J gave up 0 bases, with 10 bases separating them. This chain's CDR3 is CASSQARQYSGNTIYF. CDR3 bases: TGCGCCAGCAGCCAAGCCCGACAGTACTCTGGAAACACCATATATTTT.

V and J are TRBV27 and TRBJ2-7; TRBD2 aligns across 7 bases. Germline assignment: CDR1 MNHEY and CDR2 SMNVEV (reference sequence). J was trimmed by 6 bases and V by 0 bases; bases with no gene match: 8. This CDR3 has 15 amino acids. The CDR3 nucleotides are TGTGCCAGCAGTTTATCCCCAGCCCCGGGGGGCGAGCAGTACTTC. Residues: CASSLSPAPGGEQYF.

The rearrangement joins TRBV2 to TRBJ2-7; 7 nucleotides line up with TRBD1. Germline V CDR1 and CDR2: SNHLY, FYNNEI. This CDR3 has 13 residues. J gave up 0 bases and V 7 bases, and 3 bases lay outside the gene matches. CDR3 DNA sequence: TGTGCCAGCACCTACAGGGGCTCCTACGAGCAGTACTTC. It translates to CASTYRGSYEQYF. Combining the CDR3 with reference TRBV2 and TRBJ2-7 gives the whole variable domain EPEVTQTPSHQVTQMGQEVILRCVPISNHLYFYWYRQILGQKVEFLVSFYNNEISEKSEIFDDQFSVERPDGSNFTLKIRSTKLEDSAMYFCASTYRGSYEQYFGPGTRLTVT.

On this clone: Within the sample, other DNA sequences also encode this same CDR3. The V gene is TRBV18, the J gene TRBJ2-3; 10 bases agree with TRBD2. CDR1 KGHSH and CDR2 LQKENI come from the germline V gene. The CDR3 consists of 15 residues. With V trimmed by 3 bases and J by 6 bases, 6 bases remained unmatched. The DNA of the CDR3 is TGTGCCAGCTCACCTGGCACTAGCGGGACCGATACGCAGTATTTT. It specifies CASSPGTSGTDTQYF.

This sequence joins TRBV9 and TRBJ2-5, with 10 positions matching TRBD2. V lost 3 bases, J lost 1 base, and 9 bases stayed unmatched. The CDR3 covers 17 residues. Germline values: CDR1 SGDLS, CDR2 YYNGEE. CDR3 sequence: CASSELGLAEPQETQYF. The CDR3 coding sequence is TGTGCCAGCAGCGAGTTAGGACTAGCGGAGCCCCAAGAGACCCAGTACTTC.

The J gene is TRBJ2-6, the V gene TRBV29-1; 7 nucleotides line up with TRBD2. The V gene end was trimmed by 0 bases and the J gene end by 0 bases; junction bases not matched to a gene: 5. The CDR3 has 17 amino acids. CDR1 and CDR2 from the germline V gene are SQVTM and ANQGSEA. The CDR3 region has the DNA TGCAGCGTTGAAGATTACGGGGGGACCTCTGGGGCCAACGTCCTGACTTTC. It yields the protein CSVEDYGGTSGANVLTF.

This clone occurred once. The V call is TRBV5-4, the J call TRBJ2-7; 7 nucleotides line up with TRBD2. The length of the CDR3 is 14 residues. CDR1 is SGHNT, CDR2 YYREEE, per germline (reference sequence). J was trimmed by 6 bases and V by 4 bases; bases with no gene match: 10. This chain's CDR3 is CASSLPRLAGEQYF. CDR3 nucleotides: TGTGCCAGCAGCCTCCCTAGACTAGCTGGCGAGCAGTACTTC. The entire variable domain, with the rest obtained from reference TRBV5-4 and TRBJ2-7, is as follows: ETGVTQSPTHLIKTRGQQVTLRCSSQSGHNTVSWYQQALGQGPQFIFQYYREEENGRGNFPPRFSGLQFPNYSSELNVNALELDDSALYLCASSLPRLAGEQYFGPGTRLTVT.

V gene TRBV28 combines with J gene TRBJ2-5, with D possibly TRBD1 on 6 matching bases. This CDR3 has 17 residues. Trimming stripped 9 bases from V and 3 bases from J, with 26 bases between. Germline assignment: CDR1 MDHEN and CDR2 SYDVKM. CDR3 residues: CASRVCHRVRGEETQYF. The CDR3 DNA sequence: TGTGCCAGTCGTGTTTGCCACAGGGTAAGGGGAGAAGAGACCCAGTACTTC.

The CDR3 here is CASSEQNTDEAFF. The CDR3 DNA sequence: TGTGCCAGCAGTGAACAGAATACAGATGAAGCTTTCTTT. The V call is TRBV6-1, the J call TRBJ1-1; D unclear. This CDR3 has 13 amino acids. Germline V gene data show CDR1 as MNHNS and CDR2 as SASEGT. Trimming took 2 bases from V and 7 from J, leaving 11 bases between them.

This clone has more than one count but fewer than ten. The CDR3, as DNA: TGTGCCAGCAGTGAACGGACTAGCGAAGGCCAAGAGACCCAGTACTTC. Its protein product is CASSERTSEGQETQYF. The chain employs TRBV25-1 and TRBJ2-5; 9 positions match TRBD2. CDR3 size: 16 residues. Germline-derived CDR1 and CDR2 are MGHDK and SYGVNS. The J segment lost 1 base and the V segment lost 2 bases, leaving 5 bases of the junction unmatched.